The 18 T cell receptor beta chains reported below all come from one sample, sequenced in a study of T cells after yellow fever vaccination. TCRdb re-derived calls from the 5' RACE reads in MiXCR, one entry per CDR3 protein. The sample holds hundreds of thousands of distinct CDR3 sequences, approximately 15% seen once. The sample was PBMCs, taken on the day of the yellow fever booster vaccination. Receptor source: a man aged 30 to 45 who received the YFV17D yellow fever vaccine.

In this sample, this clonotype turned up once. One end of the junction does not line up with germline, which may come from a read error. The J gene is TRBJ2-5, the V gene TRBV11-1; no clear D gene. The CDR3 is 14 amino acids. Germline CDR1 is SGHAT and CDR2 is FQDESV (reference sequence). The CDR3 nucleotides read TGTGCCAGCAGGTTAGCAGCGAAACAAGAGACCCAGTACTTC. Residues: CASRLAAKQETQYF.

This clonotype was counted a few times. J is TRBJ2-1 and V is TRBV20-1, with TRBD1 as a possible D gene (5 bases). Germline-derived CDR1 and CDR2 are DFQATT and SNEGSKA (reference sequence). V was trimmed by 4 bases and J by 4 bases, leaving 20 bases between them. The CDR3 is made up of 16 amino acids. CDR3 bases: TGCAGTGCTAAAAGTACTGGACAACTAACATACAATGAGCAGTTCTTC. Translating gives CSAKSTGQLTYNEQFF.

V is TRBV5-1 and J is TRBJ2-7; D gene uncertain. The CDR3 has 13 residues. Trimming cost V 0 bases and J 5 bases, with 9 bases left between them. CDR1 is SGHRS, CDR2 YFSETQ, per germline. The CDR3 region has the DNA TGCGCCAGCAGCTTGGAATCGAAGCACGAGCAGTACTTC. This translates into CASSLESKHEQYF.

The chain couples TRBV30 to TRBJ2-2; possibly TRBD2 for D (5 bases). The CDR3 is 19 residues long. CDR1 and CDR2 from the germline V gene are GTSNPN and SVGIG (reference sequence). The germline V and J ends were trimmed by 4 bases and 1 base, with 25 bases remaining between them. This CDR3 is CAWTGKAKRPPVNTGELFF. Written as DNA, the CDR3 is TGTGCCTGGACCGGGAAGGCTAAACGACCCCCGGTGAACACCGGGGAGCTGTTTTTT. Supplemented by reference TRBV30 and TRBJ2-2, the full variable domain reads SQTIHQWPATLVQPVGSPLSLECTVEGTSNPNLYWYRQAAGRGLQLLFYSVGIGQISSEVPQNLSASRPQDRQFILSSKKLLLSDSGFYLCAWTGKAKRPPVNTGELFFGEGSRLTVL.

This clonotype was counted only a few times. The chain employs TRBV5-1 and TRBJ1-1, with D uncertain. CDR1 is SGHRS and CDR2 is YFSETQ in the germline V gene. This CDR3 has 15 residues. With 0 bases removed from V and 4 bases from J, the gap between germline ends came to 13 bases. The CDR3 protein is CASSLAGDWSTEAFF. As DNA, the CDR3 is TGCGCCAGCAGCTTGGCCGGGGATTGGAGCACTGAAGCTTTCTTT.

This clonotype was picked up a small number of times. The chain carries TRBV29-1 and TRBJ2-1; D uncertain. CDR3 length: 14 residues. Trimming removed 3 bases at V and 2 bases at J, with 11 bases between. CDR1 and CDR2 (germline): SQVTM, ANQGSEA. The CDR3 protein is CSVEGLTTYNEQFF. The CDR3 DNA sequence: TGCAGCGTTGAGGGCCTCACAACCTACAATGAGCAGTTCTTC.

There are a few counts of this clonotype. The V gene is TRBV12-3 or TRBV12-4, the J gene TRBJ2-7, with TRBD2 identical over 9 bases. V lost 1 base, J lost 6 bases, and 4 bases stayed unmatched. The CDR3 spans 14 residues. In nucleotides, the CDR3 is TGTGCCAGCAGTTTAGACCGGACTAGCGCCGAGCAGTACTTC. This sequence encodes CASSLDRTSAEQYF.

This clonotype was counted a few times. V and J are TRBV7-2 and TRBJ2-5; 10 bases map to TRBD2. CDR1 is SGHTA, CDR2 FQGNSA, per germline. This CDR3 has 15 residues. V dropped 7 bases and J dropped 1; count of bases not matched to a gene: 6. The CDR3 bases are TGTGCCAGCACCCGGACTAGCGGAACCCAAGAGACCCAGTACTTC. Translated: CASTRTSGTQETQYF. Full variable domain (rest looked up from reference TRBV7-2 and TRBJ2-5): GAGVSQSPSNKVTEKGKDVELRCDPISGHTALYWYRQSLGQGLEFLIYFQGNSAPDKSGLPSDRFSAERTGGSVSTLTIQRTQQEDSAVYLCASTRTSGTQETQYFGPGTRLLVL.

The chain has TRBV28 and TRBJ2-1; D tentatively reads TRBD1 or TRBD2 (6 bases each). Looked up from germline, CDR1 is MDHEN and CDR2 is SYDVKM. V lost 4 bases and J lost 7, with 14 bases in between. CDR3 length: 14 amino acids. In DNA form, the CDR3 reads TGTGCCAGCAGTTGGGGAACAGGGAGGAATGAGCAGTTCTTC. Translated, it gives CASSWGTGRNEQFF.

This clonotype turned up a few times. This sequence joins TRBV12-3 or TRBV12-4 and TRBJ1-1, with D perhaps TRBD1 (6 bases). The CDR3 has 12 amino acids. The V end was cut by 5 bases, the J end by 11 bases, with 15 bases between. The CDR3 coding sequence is TGTGCCAGCAGTCCCGAGGGGGGGGAGGCTTTCTTT. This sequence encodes CASSPEGGEAFF.

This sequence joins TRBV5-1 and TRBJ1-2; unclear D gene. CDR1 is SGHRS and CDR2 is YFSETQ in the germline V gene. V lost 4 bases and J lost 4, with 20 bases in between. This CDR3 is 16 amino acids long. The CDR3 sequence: CASSTTGDWQVYGYTF. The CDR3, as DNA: TGCGCCAGCAGCACCACGGGAGACTGGCAGGTCTATGGCTACACCTTC.

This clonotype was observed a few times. The CDR3 bases are TGCAGTGCTACGGGGGCTGGCCCCTACGAGCAGTACTTC. Translating it yields CSATGAGPYEQYF. This chain links TRBV20-1 with TRBJ2-7; the D call may be TRBD1 or TRBD2 (6 bases each). Germline CDR1 reads DFQATT; CDR2 reads SNEGSKA (reference sequence). This CDR3 has 13 residues. Trimming took off 4 bases at V and 2 bases at J, with 12 bases between the two ends.

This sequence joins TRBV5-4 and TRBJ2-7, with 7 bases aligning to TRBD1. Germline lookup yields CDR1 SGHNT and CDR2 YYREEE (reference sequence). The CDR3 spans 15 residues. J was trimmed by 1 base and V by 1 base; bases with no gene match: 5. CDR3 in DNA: TGTGCCAGCAGCTTGAGTCAGGGGGTTTCCTACGAGCAGTACTTC. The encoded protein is CASSLSQGVSYEQYF. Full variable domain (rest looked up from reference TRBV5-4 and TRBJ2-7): ETGVTQSPTHLIKTRGQQVTLRCSSQSGHNTVSWYQQALGQGPQFIFQYYREEENGRGNFPPRFSGLQFPNYSSELNVNALELDDSALYLCASSLSQGVSYEQYFGPGTRLTVT.

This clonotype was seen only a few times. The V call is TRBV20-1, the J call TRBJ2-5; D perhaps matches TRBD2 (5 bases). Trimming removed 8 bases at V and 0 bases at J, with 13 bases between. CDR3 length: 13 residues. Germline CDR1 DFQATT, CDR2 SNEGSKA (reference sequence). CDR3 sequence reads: CSQLSGNQETQYF. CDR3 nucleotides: TGCAGTCAATTAAGCGGAAACCAAGAGACCCAGTACTTC.

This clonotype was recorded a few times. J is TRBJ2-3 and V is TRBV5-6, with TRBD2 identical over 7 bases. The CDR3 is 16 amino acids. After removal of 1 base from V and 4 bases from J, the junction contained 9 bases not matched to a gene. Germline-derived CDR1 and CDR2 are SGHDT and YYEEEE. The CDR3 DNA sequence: TGTGCCAGCAGCTTGAAGCAAAGGGGAGGGTCAGATACGCAGTATTTT. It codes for CASSLKQRGGSDTQYF.

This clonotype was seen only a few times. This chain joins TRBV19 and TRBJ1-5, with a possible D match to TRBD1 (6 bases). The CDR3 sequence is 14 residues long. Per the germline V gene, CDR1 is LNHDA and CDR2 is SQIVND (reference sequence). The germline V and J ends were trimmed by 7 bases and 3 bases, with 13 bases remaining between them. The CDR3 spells CASNRAPYNQPQHF. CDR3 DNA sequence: TGTGCCAGTAACAGGGCCCCATACAATCAGCCCCAGCATTTT.

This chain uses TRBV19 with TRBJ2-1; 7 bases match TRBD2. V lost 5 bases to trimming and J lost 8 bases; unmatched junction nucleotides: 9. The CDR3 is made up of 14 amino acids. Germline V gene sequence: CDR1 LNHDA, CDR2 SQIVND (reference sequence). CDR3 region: CASSLVAGYDEQFF. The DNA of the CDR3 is TGTGCCAGTAGTTTAGTAGCGGGTTACGATGAGCAGTTCTTC. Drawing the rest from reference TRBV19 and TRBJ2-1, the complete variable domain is DGGITQSPKYLFRKEGQNVTLSCEQNLNHDAMYWYRQDPGQGLRLIYYSQIVNDFQKGDIAEGYSVSREKKESFPLTVTSAQKNPTAFYLCASSLVAGYDEQFFGPGTRLTVL.

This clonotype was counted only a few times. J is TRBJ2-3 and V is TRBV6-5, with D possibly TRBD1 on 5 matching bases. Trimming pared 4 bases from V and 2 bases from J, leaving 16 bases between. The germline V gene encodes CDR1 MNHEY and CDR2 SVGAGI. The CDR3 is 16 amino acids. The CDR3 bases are TGTGCCAGCAGTTCCGGTTTTGGTGGACACACAGATACGCAGTATTTT. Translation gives CASSSGFGGHTDTQYF.